This T cell receptor beta chain derives from a study of T cells in Graves' hyperthyroidism and ophthalmopathy. There were TCR beta CDR3 regions amplified from RNA transcripts. The HTBI primer set was used in a first-round RT-PCR of the TCR CDR3. Via MiXCR, TCRdb re-called the multiplex PCR reads, giving one row per CDR3 protein. Of 400,000 to 500,000 distinct CDR3 sequences detected, 13% to 15% appear once; the ten largest clones hold around a sixth. Participants, patients aged 18 to 65, had newly diagnosed hyperthyroidism with a duration under 2 months. Fresh peripheral blood, 10 ml, was the source of the PBMCs. The germline gives CDR1 SGHTA, CDR2 FQGNSA. The CDR3 extends over 14 amino acids. Trimming left V 1 base short and J 4 bases short, with 11 bases between. This clonotype has ten or more counts.

The V gene is TRBV7-2, the J gene TRBJ2-7; D not certain. Source material: blood. This sequence was found in a woman between 18 and 29 years old with Graves' hyperthyroidism. CDR3 in DNA: TGTGCCAGCAGCTTAGAGGTCATAGGATACGAGCAGTACTTC. It translates to CASSLEVIGYEQYF. The complete variable domain, with remaining parts taken from reference TRBV7-2 and TRBJ2-7, reads GAGVSQSPSNKVTEKGKDVELRCDPISGHTALYWYRQSLGQGLEFLIYFQGNSAPDKSGLPSDRFSAERTGGSVSTLTIQRTQQEDSAVYLCASSLEVIGYEQYFGPGTRLTVT.